The 18 T cell receptor beta chains presented below share a single source sample, sequenced in a study of blood T cells in healthy people across ages. Primed by a sample-barcoded 5' primer and a J-beta primer mix, a second PCR proceeded for about 6 to 11 cycles. Each CDR3 protein is one row after TCRdb ran MiXCR on the 5' RACE reads. The table has about 1.1 million distinct CDR3 sequences, more than 30% seen once. Sequencing input: blood. These receptors were collected from a man in his late teens or twenties in good health.

This chain links TRBV29-1 with TRBJ2-1; D may be TRBD1 or TRBD2 (5 bases each). Germline V gene data show CDR1 as SQVTM and CDR2 as ANQGSEA. The V end was cut by 5 bases, the J end by 6 bases, with 23 bases between. The CDR3 runs to 16 residues. Here the CDR3 DNA reads TGCAGCGTTTACGCGGTGGGACCAAAATCAATCAATGAGCAGTTCTTC. It translates to CSVYAVGPKSINEQFF.

The chain is built from TRBV6-5 and TRBJ2-7; 7 nucleotides agree with TRBD1. This CDR3 contains 14 residues. Germline V CDR1 and CDR2: MNHEY, SVGAGI. Trimming removed 6 bases from V and 7 bases from J; junction bases left unmatched: 12. For the CDR3, the DNA is TGTGCCAGCAGCCGGGACAGTGGCAGGGATGAGCAGTACTTC. This translates into CASSRDSGRDEQYF.

This clonotype was detected only a few times. The V and J genes are TRBV2 and TRBJ1-1; no clear D. This CDR3 has 13 amino acids. CDR1 SNHLY and CDR2 FYNNEI come from the germline V gene. Trimming stripped 7 bases from V and 4 bases from J, with 13 bases between. As DNA, the CDR3 is TGTGCCAGCACTCGGGTGATGGGCACTGAAGCTTTCTTT. Residues: CASTRVMGTEAFF.

This clonotype was seen ten or more times. V gene TRBV10-3 combines with J gene TRBJ2-7; D unclear. CDR1 and CDR2 from the germline V gene are ENHRY and SYGVKD. The CDR3 runs to 13 residues. V was clipped by 4 bases and J by 0 bases, with 7 bases between them. CDR3 amino acids: CAISGTASYEQYF. The DNA of the CDR3 is TGTGCCATCAGTGGCACAGCCTCCTACGAGCAGTACTTC.

V is TRBV12-5 and J is TRBJ2-5; no clear D gene. Germline-derived CDR1 and CDR2 are LGHNT and FRNRAP. This CDR3 contains 12 residues. Trimming took 5 bases from V and 5 from J, leaving 9 bases between them. The DNA for the CDR3 is TGTGCTAGTGGTCCCGTGGGCGAGACCCAGTACTTC. It translates to CASGPVGETQYF. The variable domain in full, completed from reference TRBV12-5 and TRBJ2-5, reads DARVTQTPRHKVTEMGQEVTMRCQPILGHNTVFWYRQTMMQGLELLAYFRNRAPLDDSGMPKDRFSAEMPDATLATLKIQPSEPRDSAVYFCASGPVGETQYFGPGTRLLVL.

The chain is built from TRBV6-1 and TRBJ1-4; maybe TRBD1 (5 bases). From germline, CDR1 is MNHNS and CDR2 SASEGT. Trimming took off 3 bases at V and 8 bases at J, with 10 bases between the two ends. The CDR3 spans 13 residues. CDR3 bases: TGTGCCAGCAGTGACCCGAGACAGGAAAAACTGTTTTTT. Its translation is CASSDPRQEKLFF.

The CDR3 sequence: CASSLGGGREEKLFF. The DNA for the CDR3 is TGTGCCAGCAGTCTCGGGGGTGGGCGGGAGGAAAAACTGTTTTTT. The chain recombines TRBV6-5 with TRBJ1-4, with D perhaps matching TRBD1 (5 bases). CDR3 length: 15 residues. The germline CDR1 and CDR2 sequences are MNHEY and SVGAGI. V gave up 5 bases and J gave up 8 bases, with 18 bases separating them.

There are a few counts of this clonotype. CDR3 sequence reads: CAVGQGANQPQHF. The CDR3 DNA reads TGTGCCGTGGGACAGGGGGCAAATCAGCCCCAGCATTTT. The chain has TRBV24-1 and TRBJ1-5, with TRBD1 matching over 12 bases. J lost 4 bases, V lost 12 bases, and 3 bases had no gene match. The germline V gene encodes CDR1 KGHDR and CDR2 SFDVKD. This CDR3 is built from 13 residues.

About this clonotype itself: This may arise from a read error, as a much more abundant clone is one base away. The chain recombines TRBV20-1 with TRBJ1-2; D not certain. Trimming removed 2 bases from V and 0 bases from J, with 10 bases in between. Germline values: CDR1 DFQATT, CDR2 SNEGSKA (reference sequence). The CDR3 totals 14 residues. Written as DNA, the CDR3 is TGCAGTGCTAGAAGTCCGGAAGCTAACTATGGCTACACCTTC. Its protein product is CSARSPEANYGYTF.

Note on this clonotype: A junction end diverges from the germline sequence, so it may reflect a read error. The chain combines TRBV12-3 or TRBV12-4 with TRBJ1-2, with 8 bases aligning to TRBD1. CDR3 length equals 14 residues. The CDR3 nucleotides read TGTGCCAGCAGGGCGACAGGGGTTGACTATGGCTGCACCTTC. Residues: CASRATGVDYGCTF.

In this sample, this clonotype turned up a few times. The chain combines TRBV6-1 with TRBJ1-5; D remains ambiguous. Germline CDR1 reads MNHNS; CDR2 reads SASEGT. The V end was cut by 8 bases, the J end by 2 bases, with 16 bases between. The CDR3 is 15 residues long. CDR3 in DNA: TGTGCCAGCGGCAGCCCGAGGGAGGGCAATCAGCCCCAGCATTTT. Its translation is CASGSPREGNQPQHF.

This clonotype occurred a few times. This sequence joins TRBV12-3 or TRBV12-4 and TRBJ2-1; 12 bases agree with TRBD2. Trimming at V came to 6 bases and at J to 4 bases, leaving 7 bases not matched to a gene. This CDR3 comprises 16 residues. The CDR3 region is CASSPGTSGWYNEQFF. In nucleotides, the CDR3 is TGTGCCAGCAGCCCCGGGACTAGCGGGTGGTACAATGAGCAGTTCTTC.

This clonotype appeared many times. J is TRBJ2-3 and V is TRBV5-1, with D tentatively TRBD2 (5 bases). Germline CDR1 and CDR2: SGHRS and YFSETQ. This CDR3 is built from 15 residues. The germline V and J ends were trimmed by 0 bases and 1 base, with 9 bases remaining between them. The CDR3 nucleotides are TGCGCCAGCAGCTTGGAATCCGGGGGCACAGATACGCAGTATTTT. Amino acid sequence: CASSLESGGTDTQYF. Variable domain in full (rest from reference TRBV5-1 and TRBJ2-3): KAGVTQTPRYLIKTRGQQVTLSCSPISGHRSVSWYQQTPGQGLQFLFEYFSETQRNKGNFPGRFSGRQFSNSRSEMNVSTLELGDSALYLCASSLESGGTDTQYFGPGTRLTVL.

This clonotype appeared a few times. The genes are TRBV20-1 and TRBJ2-1, with 12 bases identical to TRBD2. After removal of 2 bases from V and 0 bases from J, the junction contained 8 bases not matched to a gene. Per the germline V gene, CDR1 is DFQATT and CDR2 is SNEGSKA (reference sequence). The CDR3 totals 18 residues. The CDR3 is CSARSASGGANSYNEQFF. The DNA of the CDR3 is TGCAGTGCTAGATCGGCTAGCGGGGGGGCGAACTCCTACAATGAGCAGTTCTTC.

The rearrangement joins TRBV28 to TRBJ1-2, with D possibly being TRBD1 (6 bases). The V gene lost 3 bases and the J gene lost 4 bases, with 15 bases spanning the gap. The CDR3 is made up of 15 amino acids. Germline assignment: CDR1 MDHEN and CDR2 SYDVKM. As DNA, the CDR3 is TGTGCCAGCAGTTTTCAGGGGTCCCAGGGCTATGGCTACACCTTC. This sequence encodes CASSFQGSQGYGYTF.

This clonotype was observed many times. The chain combines TRBV20-1 with TRBJ2-7; D possibly corresponds to TRBD1 (6 bases). The germline gives CDR1 DFQATT, CDR2 SNEGSKA (reference sequence). This CDR3 region has 14 residues. Trimming removed 1 base from V and 3 bases from J, with 13 bases in between. The CDR3, as DNA: TGCAGTGCTAGAGTGGGGCAGGGGAGCTACGAGCAGTACTTC. Protein product: CSARVGQGSYEQYF.

The V call is TRBV24-1, the J call TRBJ2-5; D is perhaps TRBD1 (5 bases). The germline V and J ends were trimmed by 3 bases and 2 bases, with 12 bases remaining between them. Germline lookup yields CDR1 KGHDR and CDR2 SFDVKD. The CDR3 covers 15 residues. The chain's CDR3 is CATSDPTDTQETQYF. DNA for the CDR3: TGTGCCACCAGTGATCCTACGGACACGCAAGAGACCCAGTACTTC.

The rearrangement uses TRBV20-1 and TRBJ1-3; 8 bases match TRBD1. J lost 0 bases, V lost 0 bases, and 4 bases had no gene match. Per germline, CDR1 DFQATT and CDR2 SNEGSKA (reference sequence). This CDR3 is built from 16 residues. The CDR3 nucleotides are TGCAGTGCTAGAGATCAAACAGGGGGCTCTGGAAACACCATATATTTT. Translating gives CSARDQTGGSGNTIYF.